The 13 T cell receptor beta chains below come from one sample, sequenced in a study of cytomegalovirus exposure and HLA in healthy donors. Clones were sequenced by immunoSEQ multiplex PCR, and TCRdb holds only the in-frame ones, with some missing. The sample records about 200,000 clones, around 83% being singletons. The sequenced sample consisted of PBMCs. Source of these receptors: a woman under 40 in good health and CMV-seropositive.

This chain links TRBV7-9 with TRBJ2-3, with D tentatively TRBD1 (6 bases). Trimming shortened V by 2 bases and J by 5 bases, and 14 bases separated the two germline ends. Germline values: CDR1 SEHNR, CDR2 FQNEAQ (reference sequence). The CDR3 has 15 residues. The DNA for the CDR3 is TGTGCCAGCAGCTTAAATTCTGGGGGCGTAGATACGCAGTATTTT. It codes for CASSLNSGGVDTQYF.

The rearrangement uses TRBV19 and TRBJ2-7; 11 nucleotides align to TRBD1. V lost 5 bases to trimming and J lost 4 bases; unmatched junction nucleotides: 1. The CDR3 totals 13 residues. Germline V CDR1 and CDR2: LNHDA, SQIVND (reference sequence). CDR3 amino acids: CASSGDRGYEQYF. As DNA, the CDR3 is TGTGCCAGTAGTGGGGACAGGGGGTACGAGCAGTACTTC.

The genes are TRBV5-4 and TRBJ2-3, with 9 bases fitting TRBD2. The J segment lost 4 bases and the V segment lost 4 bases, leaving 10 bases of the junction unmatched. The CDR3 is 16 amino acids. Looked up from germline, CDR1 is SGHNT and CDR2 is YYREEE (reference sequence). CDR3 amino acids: CASSLLAGRGADTQYF. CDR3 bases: TGTGCCAGCAGCCTTCTAGCGGGGCGAGGGGCAGATACGCAGTATTTT.

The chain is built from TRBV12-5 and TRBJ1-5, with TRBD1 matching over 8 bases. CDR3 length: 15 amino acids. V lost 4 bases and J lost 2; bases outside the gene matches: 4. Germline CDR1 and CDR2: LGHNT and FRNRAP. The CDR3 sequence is CASGSDRDGNQPQHF. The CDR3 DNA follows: TGTGCTAGTGGTTCGGACAGGGATGGCAATCAGCCCCAGCATTTT.

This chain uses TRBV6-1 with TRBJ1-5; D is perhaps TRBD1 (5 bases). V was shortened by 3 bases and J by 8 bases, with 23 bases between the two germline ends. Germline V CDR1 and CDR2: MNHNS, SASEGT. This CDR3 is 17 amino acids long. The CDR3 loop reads CASSDSGVTAGRKPQHF. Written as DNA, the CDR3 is TGTGCCAGCAGTGATTCGGGGGTCACGGCTGGAAGAAAGCCCCAGCATTTT.

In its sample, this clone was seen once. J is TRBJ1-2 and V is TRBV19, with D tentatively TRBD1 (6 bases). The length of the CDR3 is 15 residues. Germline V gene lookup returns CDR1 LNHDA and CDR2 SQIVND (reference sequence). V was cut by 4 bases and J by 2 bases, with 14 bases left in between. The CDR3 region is CASSKVNDRNYGYTF. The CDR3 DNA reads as TGTGCCAGTAGTAAGGTTAACGACAGGAACTATGGCTACACCTTC.

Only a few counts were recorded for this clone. Here the CDR3 DNA reads TGCGCCAGCAGCCTGCTACAGGGGACAGATCAGCCCCAGCATTTT. It encodes CASSLLQGTDQPQHF. The chain employs TRBV5-1 and TRBJ1-5; 7 bases align to TRBD1. The CDR3 is 15 amino acids. Germline values: CDR1 SGHRS, CDR2 YFSETQ. Trimming took 4 bases from V and 5 from J; bases not matched to a gene: 9.

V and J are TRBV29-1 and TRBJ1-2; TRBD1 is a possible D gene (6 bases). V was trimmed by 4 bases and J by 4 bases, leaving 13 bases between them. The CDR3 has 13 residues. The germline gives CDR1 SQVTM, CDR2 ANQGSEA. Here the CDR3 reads CSVAWGQGYGYTF. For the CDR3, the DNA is TGCAGCGTTGCATGGGGGCAAGGCTATGGCTACACCTTC.

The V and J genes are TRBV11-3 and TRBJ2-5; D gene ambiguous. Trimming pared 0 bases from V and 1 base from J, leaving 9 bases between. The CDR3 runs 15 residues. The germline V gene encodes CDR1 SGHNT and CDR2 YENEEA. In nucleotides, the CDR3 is TGTGCCAGCAGCTTAGATGGCCGGGTCCAAGAGACCCAGTACTTC. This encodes CASSLDGRVQETQYF.

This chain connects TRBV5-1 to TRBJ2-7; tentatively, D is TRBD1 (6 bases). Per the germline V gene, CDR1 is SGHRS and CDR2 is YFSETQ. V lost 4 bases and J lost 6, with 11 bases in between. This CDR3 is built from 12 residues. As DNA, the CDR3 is TGCGCCAGCAGCCCAGGGGCAGGCGAGCAGTACTTC. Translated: CASSPGAGEQYF.

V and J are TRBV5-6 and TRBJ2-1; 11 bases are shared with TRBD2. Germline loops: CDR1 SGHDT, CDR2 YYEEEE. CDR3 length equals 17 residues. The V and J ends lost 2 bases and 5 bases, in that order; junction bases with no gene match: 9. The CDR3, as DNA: TGTGCCAGCAGCTTCCGCGGACTAGCGGGTACCCACAATGAGCAGTTCTTC. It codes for CASSFRGLAGTHNEQFF.

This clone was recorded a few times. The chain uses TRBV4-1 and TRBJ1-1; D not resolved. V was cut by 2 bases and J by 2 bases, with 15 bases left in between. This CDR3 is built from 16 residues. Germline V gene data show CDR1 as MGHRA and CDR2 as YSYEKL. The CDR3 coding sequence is TGCGCCAGCAGCCAATTTCCCCCCGAGGGTAACACTGAAGCTTTCTTT. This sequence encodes CASSQFPPEGNTEAFF.

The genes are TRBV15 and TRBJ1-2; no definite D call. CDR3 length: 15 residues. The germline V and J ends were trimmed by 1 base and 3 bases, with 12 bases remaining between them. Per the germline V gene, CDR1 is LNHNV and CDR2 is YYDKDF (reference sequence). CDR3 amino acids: CATSRAPGRDYGYTF. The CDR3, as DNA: TGTGCCACCAGCAGAGCCCCGGGGAGAGACTATGGCTACACCTTC.